The 9 T cell receptor beta chains below all came from one sample that was sequenced in a study of control samples from healthy donors and cancer patients. Assay: immunoSEQ multiplex PCR; the TCRdb copy retains only in-frame clones and omits some. The sample contains tens of thousands of clones, less than 90% of which appear only once. Sequencing input: blood. Source of these receptors: a woman aged 70-85 years in good health.

The chain is built from TRBV14 and TRBJ2-2, with TRBD2 matching over 13 bases. CDR3 size: 15 residues. V trimming: 3 bases; J trimming: 5 bases; junction bases outside the gene matches: 0. Germline assignment: CDR1 SGHDN and CDR2 FVKESK. Here the CDR3 DNA reads TGTGCCAGCAGCCAGACTAGCGGGGGGACCGGGGAGCTGTTTTTT. It specifies CASSQTSGGTGELFF.

This chain links TRBV13 with TRBJ2-7; the D gene is possibly TRBD2 (5 bases). The CDR3 sequence is 14 residues long. The germline V gene encodes CDR1 PRHDT and CDR2 FYEKMQ (reference sequence). The V end lost 5 bases, the J end lost 0 bases, and 11 bases lay between the germline ends. The CDR3 protein is CASSQRASSYEQYF. The CDR3, as DNA: TGTGCCAGCAGCCAGAGGGCTAGCTCCTACGAGCAGTACTTC.

This rearrangement joins TRBV9 to TRBJ2-1, with 7 bases lining up with TRBD2. The CDR3 runs to 16 residues. CDR1 and CDR2 (germline): SGDLS, YYNGEE. Germline trimming cut 3 bases from V and 2 bases from J; bases unmatched to any gene: 8. The CDR3 region has the DNA TGTGCCAGCAGCGCAACCGTTGGGGGGGCCTACAATGAGCAGTTCTTC. Amino acid sequence: CASSATVGGAYNEQFF.

This clone was counted a few times. The V gene is TRBV10-3, the J gene TRBJ1-4, with D perhaps TRBD1 (5 bases). This CDR3 is built from 17 residues. The ends were cut back, 2 bases at V and 1 base at J, with 14 bases in the middle. The germline V gene encodes CDR1 ENHRY and CDR2 SYGVKD. The CDR3 here is CAISEGGRGGTNEKLFF. CDR3 DNA: TGTGCCATCAGTGAGGGGGGACGCGGTGGAACTAATGAAAAACTGTTTTTT.

The chain uses TRBV19 and TRBJ1-5; weak D call: TRBD1 (5 bases). The CDR3 is 15 amino acids. Looked up from germline, CDR1 is LNHDA and CDR2 is SQIVND (reference sequence). V lost 11 bases and J 0 bases, leaving 17 bases between the germline ends. This CDR3 is CACSWDGNSNQPQHF. DNA for the CDR3: TGTGCCTGCTCCTGGGACGGAAATAGCAATCAGCCCCAGCATTTT.

This clone was detected once. The chain carries TRBV7-9 and TRBJ1-5, with D possibly being TRBD1 (6 bases). Between the trimmed V and J ends, which lost 3 bases and 4 bases, there was a span of 13 bases. The CDR3 totals 15 residues. Germline loops: CDR1 SEHNR, CDR2 FQNEAQ (reference sequence). In DNA form, the CDR3 reads TGTGCCAGCAGCTTCTCCAGGGGAGAGAATCAGCCCCAGCATTTT. Amino acid sequence: CASSFSRGENQPQHF.

The V and J genes are TRBV7-6 and TRBJ2-2; D is perhaps TRBD1 (6 bases). Per the germline V gene, CDR1 is SGHVS and CDR2 is FNYEAQ. This CDR3 has 16 amino acids. Trimming cost V 0 bases and J 5 bases, with 13 bases left between them. The CDR3 region has the DNA TGTGCCAGCAGCTTAGCGGCGGCAGGGACAACCGGGGAGCTGTTTTTT. Translation gives CASSLAAAGTTGELFF.

This chain links TRBV6-5 with TRBJ1-5, with D possibly matching TRBD1 (5 bases). Trimming removed 5 bases at V and 2 bases at J, with 10 bases between. The germline V gene encodes CDR1 MNHEY and CDR2 SVGAGI. The CDR3 spans 14 residues. CDR3 DNA sequence: TGTGCCAGCAGTAACGGGGGGGGCAATCAGCCCCAGCATTTT. Its translation is CASSNGGGNQPQHF.

The gene calls are TRBV5-4 and TRBJ1-2; 8 bases agree with TRBD1. The CDR3 sequence is 15 residues long. Per germline, CDR1 SGHNT and CDR2 YYREEE (reference sequence). V lost 4 bases and J lost 4; bases outside the gene matches: 9. The CDR3 is CASSLGQGMIYGYTF. For the CDR3, the DNA is TGTGCCAGCAGCCTCGGACAGGGCATGATCTATGGCTACACCTTC.